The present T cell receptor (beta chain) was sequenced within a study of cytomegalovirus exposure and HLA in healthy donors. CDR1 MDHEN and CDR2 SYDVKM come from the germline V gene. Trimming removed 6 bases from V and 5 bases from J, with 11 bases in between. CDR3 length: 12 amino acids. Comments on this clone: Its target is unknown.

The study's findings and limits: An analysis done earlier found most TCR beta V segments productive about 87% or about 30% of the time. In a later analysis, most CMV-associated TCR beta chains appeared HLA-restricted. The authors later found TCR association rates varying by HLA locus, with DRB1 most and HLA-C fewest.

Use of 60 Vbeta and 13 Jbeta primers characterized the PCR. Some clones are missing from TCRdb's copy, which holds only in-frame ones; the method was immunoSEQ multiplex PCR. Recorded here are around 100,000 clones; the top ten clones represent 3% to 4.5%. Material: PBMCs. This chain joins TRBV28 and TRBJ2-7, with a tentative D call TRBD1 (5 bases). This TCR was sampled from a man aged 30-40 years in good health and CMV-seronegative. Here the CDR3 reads CASSADSDEQYF. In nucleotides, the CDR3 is TGTGCCAGCAGCGCAGACAGCGACGAGCAGTACTTC.